This entry lists 10 T cell receptor beta chains sequenced from one sample in a study of OX40 agonist ivuxolimab in advanced cancers. The table came from immunoSEQ multiplex PCR; TCRdb's copy has only in-frame clones and leaves some out. The sample lists about 69,000 clones; about 83% were seen once. The material was CD4+ or CD8+ T cells sorted from blood, obtained in a trial of the OX40 agonist ivuxolimab. All receptors come from an adult with an advanced solid tumor such as melanoma, head and neck, liver or kidney cancer.

V usage is TRBV5-1 and J usage is TRBJ1-2, with 8 bases that match TRBD1. CDR1 and CDR2 (germline): SGHRS, YFSETQ. Trimming at V came to 2 bases and at J to 6 bases, leaving 6 bases not matched to a gene. The CDR3 is 14 amino acids. CDR3 in DNA: TGCGCCAGCAGCTTAACAGCGACAGGGGATGGCTACACCTTC. Its translation is CASSLTATGDGYTF.

The chain recombines TRBV5-1 with TRBJ1-2; TRBD1 might be the D (6 bases). V was trimmed by 0 bases and J by 2 bases, leaving 26 bases between them. This CDR3 comprises 20 residues. Germline V CDR1 and CDR2: SGHRS, YFSETQ. The CDR3 DNA follows: TGCGCCAGCAGCTTGGGGGCCAGACGGGCAGGGGACACCAGAAACTATGGCTACACCTTC. Amino acids: CASSLGARRAGDTRNYGYTF.

The chain combines TRBV4-1 with TRBJ1-1; 7 bases match TRBD1. V lost 1 base and J lost 3; bases outside the gene matches: 8. Germline V gene lookup returns CDR1 MGHRA and CDR2 YSYEKL. The CDR3 loop spans 16 amino acids. CDR3 sequence (DNA): TGCGCCAGCAGCCAAGCCCGACAGGGTGTGGACACTGAAGCTTTCTTT. Translated: CASSQARQGVDTEAFF.

The chain links TRBV30 to TRBJ2-2; 7 bases are a match to TRBD1. The CDR3 has 11 residues. The germline gives CDR1 GTSNPN, CDR2 SVGIG (reference sequence). J was trimmed by 7 bases and V by 5 bases; bases with no gene match: 1. The CDR3 is CAWGQDGELFF. As DNA, the CDR3 is TGTGCCTGGGGACAGGACGGGGAGCTGTTTTTT.

The gene calls are TRBV7-9 and TRBJ1-2; D may be TRBD1 (6 bases). Germline CDR1 SEHNR, CDR2 FQNEAQ (reference sequence). V lost 4 bases, J lost 4 bases, and 10 bases lay in between. The CDR3 is 13 amino acids. CDR3 loop: CASSSKDSYGYTF. The CDR3 nucleotides read TGTGCCAGCAGCTCTAAGGACAGCTATGGCTACACCTTC.

The rearrangement uses TRBV7-3 and TRBJ1-1; D not resolved. This CDR3 is 13 amino acids long. Germline assignment: CDR1 SGHTA and CDR2 FQGTGA. V lost 5 bases and J 0 bases, leaving 7 bases between the germline ends. Written as DNA, the CDR3 is TGTGCCAGCAGCGTCAAAGTGAACACTGAAGCTTTCTTT. Protein: CASSVKVNTEAFF.

J is TRBJ2-7 and V is TRBV7-2, with unresolved D. Germline V gene data show CDR1 as SGHTA and CDR2 as FQGNSA. V shed 5 bases and J shed 2 bases, with 7 bases lying between them. This CDR3 is built from 12 residues. The CDR3 region is CASSLLPYEQYF. The CDR3 DNA sequence: TGTGCCAGCAGCCTACTACCCTACGAGCAGTACTTC. Combining the CDR3 with reference TRBV7-2 and TRBJ2-7 gives the whole variable domain GAGVSQSPSNKVTEKGKDVELRCDPISGHTALYWYRQSLGQGLEFLIYFQGNSAPDKSGLPSDRFSAERTGGSVSTLTIQRTQQEDSAVYLCASSLLPYEQYFGPGTRLTVT.

The chain links TRBV2 to TRBJ2-5; TRBD1 might be the D (7 bases). Germline CDR1 reads SNHLY; CDR2 reads FYNNEI. The length of the CDR3 is 13 residues. V was clipped by 6 bases and J by 2 bases, with 10 bases between them. The CDR3 DNA is TGTGCCAGCAGCGCGGGACAGCAAGAGACCCAGTACTTC. It is translated as CASSAGQQETQYF.

The rearrangement joins TRBV6-5 to TRBJ2-7; no firm D call. Germline V lookup: CDR1 MNHEY, CDR2 SVGAGI. There are 13 residues in the CDR3. V lost 2 bases, J lost 4 bases, and 9 bases lay in between. The chain's CDR3 is CASSYQARYEQYF. In DNA, the CDR3 is TGTGCCAGCAGTTACCAGGCCCGTTACGAGCAGTACTTC.

J is TRBJ2-5 and V is TRBV14; D unresolved. Germline V gene sequence: CDR1 SGHDN, CDR2 FVKESK. This CDR3 region has 15 residues. The V gene lost 6 bases and the J gene lost 4 bases, with 18 bases spanning the gap. CDR3 coding DNA: TGTGCCAGCAGTCTTAATCTGGGCAAATTAGAGACCCAGTACTTC. It encodes CASSLNLGKLETQYF.